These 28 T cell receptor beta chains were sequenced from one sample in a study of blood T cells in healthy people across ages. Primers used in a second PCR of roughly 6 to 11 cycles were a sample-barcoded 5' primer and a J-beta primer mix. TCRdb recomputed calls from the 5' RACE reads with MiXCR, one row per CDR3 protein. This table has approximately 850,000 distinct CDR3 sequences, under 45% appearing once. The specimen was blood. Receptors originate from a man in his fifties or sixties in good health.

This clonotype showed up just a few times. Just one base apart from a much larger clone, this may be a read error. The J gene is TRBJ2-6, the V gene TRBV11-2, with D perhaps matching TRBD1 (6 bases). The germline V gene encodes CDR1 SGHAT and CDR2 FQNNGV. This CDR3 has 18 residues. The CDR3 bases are TGTGCCGGCAGCTTAGTTCCGGGACATAGCTCTGGGGCCAACGTCCTGACTTTC. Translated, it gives CAGSLVPGHSSGANVLTF.

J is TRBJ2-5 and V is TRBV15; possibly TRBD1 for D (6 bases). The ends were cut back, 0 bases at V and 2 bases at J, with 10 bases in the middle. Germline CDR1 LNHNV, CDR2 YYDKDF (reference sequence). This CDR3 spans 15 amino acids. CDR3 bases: TGTGCCACCAGCAGAGATCTTGGACAGCAAGAGACCCAGTACTTC. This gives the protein CATSRDLGQQETQYF.

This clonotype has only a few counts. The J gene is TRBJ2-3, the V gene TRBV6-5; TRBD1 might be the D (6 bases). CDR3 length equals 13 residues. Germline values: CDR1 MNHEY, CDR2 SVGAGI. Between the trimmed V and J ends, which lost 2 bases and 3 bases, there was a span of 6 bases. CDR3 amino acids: CASSYDRTDTQYF. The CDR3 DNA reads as TGTGCCAGCAGTTACGACAGGACAGATACGCAGTATTTT.

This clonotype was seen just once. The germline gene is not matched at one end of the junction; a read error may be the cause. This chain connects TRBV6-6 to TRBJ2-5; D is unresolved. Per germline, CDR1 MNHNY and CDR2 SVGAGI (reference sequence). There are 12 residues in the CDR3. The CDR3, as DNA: TGTGTCAGCAGTTACATCCAAGAGACCCAGTACTTC. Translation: CVSSYIQETQYF.

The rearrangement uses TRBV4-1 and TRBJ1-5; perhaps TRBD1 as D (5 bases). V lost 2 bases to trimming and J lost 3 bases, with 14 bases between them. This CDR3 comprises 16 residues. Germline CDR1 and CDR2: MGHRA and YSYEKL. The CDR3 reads CASSQPHWGDNQPQHF. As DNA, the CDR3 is TGCGCCAGCAGCCAACCTCATTGGGGGGACAATCAGCCCCAGCATTTT.

The CDR3 region has the DNA TGTGCCAGCAGTTCCCCCCCCGGGACAGGGGGCTTTGGCTATGGCTACACCTTC. This gives the protein CASSSPPGTGGFGYGYTF. This rearrangement joins TRBV28 to TRBJ1-2, with 12 bases that match TRBD1. The ends lost 4 bases at V and 4 bases at J; junction bases unmatched: 13. CDR1 and CDR2 (germline): MDHEN, SYDVKM. This CDR3 is built from 18 residues.

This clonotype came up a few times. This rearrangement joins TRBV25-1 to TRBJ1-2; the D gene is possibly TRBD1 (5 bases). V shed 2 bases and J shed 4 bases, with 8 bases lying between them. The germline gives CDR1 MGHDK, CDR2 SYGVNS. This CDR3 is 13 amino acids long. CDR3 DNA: TGTGCCAGCAGTGAACGACAGAGCTATGGCTACACCTTC. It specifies CASSERQSYGYTF.

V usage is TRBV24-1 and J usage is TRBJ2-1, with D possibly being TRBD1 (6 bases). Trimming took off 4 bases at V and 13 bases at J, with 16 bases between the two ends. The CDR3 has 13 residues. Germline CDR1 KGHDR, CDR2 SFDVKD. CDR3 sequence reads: CATSDGQRETQFF. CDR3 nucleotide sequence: TGTGCCACCAGTGACGGACAGAGGGAGACCCAGTTCTTC.

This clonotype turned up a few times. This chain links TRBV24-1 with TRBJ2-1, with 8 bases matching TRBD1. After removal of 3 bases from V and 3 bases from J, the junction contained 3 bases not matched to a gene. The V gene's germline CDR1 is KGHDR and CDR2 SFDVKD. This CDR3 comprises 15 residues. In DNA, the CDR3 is TGTGCCACCAGTGATCACACAGGGGGCTACAATGAGCAGTTCTTC. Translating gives CATSDHTGGYNEQFF.

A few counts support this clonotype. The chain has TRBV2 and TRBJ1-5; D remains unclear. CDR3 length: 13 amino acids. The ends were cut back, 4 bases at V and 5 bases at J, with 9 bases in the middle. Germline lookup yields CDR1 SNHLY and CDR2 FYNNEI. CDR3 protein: CASSVISDQPQHF. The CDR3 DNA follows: TGTGCCAGCAGTGTGATCTCAGATCAGCCCCAGCATTTT.

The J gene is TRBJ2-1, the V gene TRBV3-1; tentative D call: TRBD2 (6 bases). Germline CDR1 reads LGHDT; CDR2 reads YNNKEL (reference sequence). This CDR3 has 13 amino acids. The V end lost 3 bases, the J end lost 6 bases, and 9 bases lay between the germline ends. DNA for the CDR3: TGTGCCAGCAGCCATGGAGGGAGCAATGAGCAGTTCTTC. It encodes CASSHGGSNEQFF.

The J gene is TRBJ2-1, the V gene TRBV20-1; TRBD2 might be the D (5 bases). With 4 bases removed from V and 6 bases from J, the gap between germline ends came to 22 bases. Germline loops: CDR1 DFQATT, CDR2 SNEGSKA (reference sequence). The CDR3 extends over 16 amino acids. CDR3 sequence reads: CSATLGGKREINEQFF. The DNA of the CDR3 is TGCAGTGCTACACTCGGTGGCAAGAGGGAAATCAATGAGCAGTTCTTC.

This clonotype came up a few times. The CDR3 DNA reads as TGTGCCAGCAGTTACCGATCTACGGGGGCAATCTCCTACGAGCAGTACTTC. It is translated as CASSYRSTGAISYEQYF. This chain links TRBV6-5 with TRBJ2-7; D is perhaps TRBD1 or TRBD2 (6 bases each). The V gene lost 2 bases and the J gene lost 0 bases, with 17 bases spanning the gap. The CDR3 extends over 17 amino acids. Germline V gives CDR1 MNHEY, CDR2 SVGAGI.

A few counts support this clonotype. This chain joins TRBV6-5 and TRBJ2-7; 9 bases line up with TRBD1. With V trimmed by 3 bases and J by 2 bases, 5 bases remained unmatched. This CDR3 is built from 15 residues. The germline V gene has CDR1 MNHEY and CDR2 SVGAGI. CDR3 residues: CASSYPGQGTYEQYF. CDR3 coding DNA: TGTGCCAGCAGTTATCCCGGACAGGGGACCTACGAGCAGTACTTC.

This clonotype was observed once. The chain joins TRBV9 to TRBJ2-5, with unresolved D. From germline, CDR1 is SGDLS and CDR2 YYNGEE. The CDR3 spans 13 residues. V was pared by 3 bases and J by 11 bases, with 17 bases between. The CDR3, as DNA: TGTGCCAGCAGCGCCCCAGTGGGCAATGAGCAGTACTTC. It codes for CASSAPVGNEQYF.

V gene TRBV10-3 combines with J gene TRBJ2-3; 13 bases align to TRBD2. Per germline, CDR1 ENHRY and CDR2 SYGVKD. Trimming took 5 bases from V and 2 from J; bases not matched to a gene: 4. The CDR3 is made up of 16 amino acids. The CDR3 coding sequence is TGTGCCATCAGTCAGACTAGCGGGGGGTCCACAGATACGCAGTATTTT. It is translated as CAISQTSGGSTDTQYF.

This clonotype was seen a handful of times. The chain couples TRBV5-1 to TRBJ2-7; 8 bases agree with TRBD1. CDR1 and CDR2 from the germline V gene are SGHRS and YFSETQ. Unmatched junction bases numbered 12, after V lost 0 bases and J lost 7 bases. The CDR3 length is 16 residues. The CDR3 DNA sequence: TGCGCCAGCAGCTTGGACCCAGGGGGCGGTTGGCCAGAGCAGTACTTC. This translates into CASSLDPGGGWPEQYF.

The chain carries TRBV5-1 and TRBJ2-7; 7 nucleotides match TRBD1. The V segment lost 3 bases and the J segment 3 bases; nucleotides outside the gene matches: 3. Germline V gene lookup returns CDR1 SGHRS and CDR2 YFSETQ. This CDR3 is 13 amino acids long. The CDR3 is CASSWDSHYEQYF. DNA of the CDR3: TGCGCCAGCAGCTGGGACAGCCACTACGAGCAGTACTTC.

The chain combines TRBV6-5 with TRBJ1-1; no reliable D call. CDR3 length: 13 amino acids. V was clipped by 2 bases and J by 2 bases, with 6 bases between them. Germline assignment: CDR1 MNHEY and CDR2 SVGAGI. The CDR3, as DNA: TGTGCCAGCAGTTACAGCAGCAACACTGAAGCTTTCTTT. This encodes CASSYSSNTEAFF.

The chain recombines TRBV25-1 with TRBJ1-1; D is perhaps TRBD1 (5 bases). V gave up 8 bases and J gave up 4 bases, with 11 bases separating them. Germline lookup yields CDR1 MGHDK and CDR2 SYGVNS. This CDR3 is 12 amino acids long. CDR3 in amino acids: CASRGGVTEAFF. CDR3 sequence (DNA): TGTGCCAGCCGTGGGGGGGTCACTGAAGCTTTCTTT.

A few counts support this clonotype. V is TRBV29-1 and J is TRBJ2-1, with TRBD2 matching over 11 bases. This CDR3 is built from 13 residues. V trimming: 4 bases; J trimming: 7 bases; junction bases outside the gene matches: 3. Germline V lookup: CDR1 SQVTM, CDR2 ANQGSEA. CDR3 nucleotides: TGCAGCGTTGGTAGCGGGGGGGGTAATGAGCAGTTCTTC. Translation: CSVGSGGGNEQFF.

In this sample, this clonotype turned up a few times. The CDR3 spells CSAKGQGNEKLFF. As DNA, the CDR3 is TGCAGTGCTAAGGGGCAGGGGAATGAAAAACTGTTTTTT. J is TRBJ1-4 and V is TRBV20-1; tentatively, D is TRBD1 (6 bases). V gave up 4 bases and J gave up 5 bases, with 11 bases separating them. The length of the CDR3 is 13 residues. CDR1 and CDR2 from the germline V gene are DFQATT and SNEGSKA (reference sequence).

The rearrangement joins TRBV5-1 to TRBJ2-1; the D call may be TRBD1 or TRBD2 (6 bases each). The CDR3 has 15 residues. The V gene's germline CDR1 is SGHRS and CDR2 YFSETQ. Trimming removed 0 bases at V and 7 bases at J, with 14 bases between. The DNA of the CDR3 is TGCGCCAGCAGCTTGGTAGACCGGAGGGGGAATGAGCAGTTCTTC. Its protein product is CASSLVDRRGNEQFF.

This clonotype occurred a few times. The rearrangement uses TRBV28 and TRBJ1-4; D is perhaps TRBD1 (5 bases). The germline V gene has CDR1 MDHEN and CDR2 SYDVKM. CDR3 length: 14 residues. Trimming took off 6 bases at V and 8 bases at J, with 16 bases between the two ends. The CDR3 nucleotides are TGTGCCAGCAGACCCGGGACGAAGAGGGAAAAACTGTTTTTT. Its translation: CASRPGTKREKLFF.

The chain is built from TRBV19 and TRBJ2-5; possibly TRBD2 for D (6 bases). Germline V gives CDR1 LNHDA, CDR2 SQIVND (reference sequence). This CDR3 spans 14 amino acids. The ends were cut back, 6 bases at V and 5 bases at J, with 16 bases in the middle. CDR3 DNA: TGTGCCAGTAGGTCTAGCGCTTGGGGGGAGACCCAGTACTTC. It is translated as CASRSSAWGETQYF.

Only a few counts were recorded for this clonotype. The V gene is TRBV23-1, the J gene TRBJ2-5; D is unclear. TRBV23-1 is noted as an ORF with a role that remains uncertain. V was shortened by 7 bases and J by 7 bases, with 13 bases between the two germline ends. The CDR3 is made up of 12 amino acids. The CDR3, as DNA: TGCGCCAGCAAGTCGGTCGATGGGACCCAGTACTTC. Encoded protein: CASKSVDGTQYF.

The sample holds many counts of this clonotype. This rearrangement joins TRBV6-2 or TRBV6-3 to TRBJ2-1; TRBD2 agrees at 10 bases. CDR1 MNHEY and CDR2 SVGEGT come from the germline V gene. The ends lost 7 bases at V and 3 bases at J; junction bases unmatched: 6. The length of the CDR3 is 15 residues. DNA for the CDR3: TGTGCCAGCAACGAGCGGGGGGGATACTACAATGAGCAGTTCTTC. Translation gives CASNERGGYYNEQFF.

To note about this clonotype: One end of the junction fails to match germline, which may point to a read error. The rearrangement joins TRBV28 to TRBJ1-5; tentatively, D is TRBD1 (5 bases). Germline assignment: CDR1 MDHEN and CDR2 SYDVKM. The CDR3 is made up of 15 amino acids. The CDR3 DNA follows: TGTGCCGGCAGTCTGCCGGGCAGGGCGGATCAGCCCCAGCATTTT. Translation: CAGSLPGRADQPQHF.